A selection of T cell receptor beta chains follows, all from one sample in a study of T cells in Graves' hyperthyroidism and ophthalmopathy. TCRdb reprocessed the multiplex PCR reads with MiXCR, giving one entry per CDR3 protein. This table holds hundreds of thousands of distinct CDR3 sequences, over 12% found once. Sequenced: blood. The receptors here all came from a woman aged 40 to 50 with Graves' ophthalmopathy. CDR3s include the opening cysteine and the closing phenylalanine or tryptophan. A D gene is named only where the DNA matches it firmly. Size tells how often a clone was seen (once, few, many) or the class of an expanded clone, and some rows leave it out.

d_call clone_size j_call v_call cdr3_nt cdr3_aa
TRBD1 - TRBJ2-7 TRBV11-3 TGTGTCAGCAGCTTAGGAGGGACAGGGGGCCACGAGCAGTACTTC CVSSLGGTGGHEQYF
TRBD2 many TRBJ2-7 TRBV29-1 TGCAGCGTTCGGACTAGCTACGAGCAGTACTTC CSVRTSYEQYF
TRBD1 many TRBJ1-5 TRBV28 TGTGCCAGCAGTTTACAGACAGGGTTTCTCAGCAATCAGCCCCAGCATTTT CASSLQTGFLSNQPQHF
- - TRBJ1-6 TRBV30 TGTGCCTGGAGTGTAGCGGGGGCGTCGGTATCACCCCTCCACTTT CAWSVAGASVSPLHF
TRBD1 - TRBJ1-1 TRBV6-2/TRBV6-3 TGTGCCAGCAGTACTCCCCGGGACAGAATCGGGATGAACACTGAAGCTTTCTTT CASSTPRDRIGMNTEAFF
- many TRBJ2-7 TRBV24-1 TGTGCCACCAGGGACAGCAGCGTCAAGGTTTACGAGCAGTACTTC CATRDSSVKVYEQYF
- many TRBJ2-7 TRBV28 TGTGCCAGCAGTTCCAGTCTGAGCTCCTACGAGCAGTACTTC CASSSSLSSYEQYF
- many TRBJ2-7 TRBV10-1 TGCGCCAGCAGTGAGTACAGCCTGGGGGAGCAGTACTTC CASSEYSLGEQYF
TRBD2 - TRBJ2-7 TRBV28 TGTGCCAGCAGCGGGACTAGTAGGCACGAGCAGTACTTC CASSGTSRHEQYF
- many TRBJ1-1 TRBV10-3 TGTGCCATCAGTGGGGTGGCAACTGAAGCTTTCTTT CAISGVATEAFF
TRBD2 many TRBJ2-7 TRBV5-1 TGCGCCAGCAGCTTAGGGACTAGCGGGACTAACGAGCAGTACTTC CASSLGTSGTNEQYF
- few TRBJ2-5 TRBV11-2 TGTGCCAGCAGCTTAGTTAAATTTAAGGCAGGGGTGCCTCCAGAGACCCAGTACTTC CASSLVKFKAGVPPETQYF
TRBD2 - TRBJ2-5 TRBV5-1 TGCGCCAGCAGCGAGGGGTCTAGCGGGGGGGCCGAGACCCAGTACTTC CASSEGSSGGAETQYF
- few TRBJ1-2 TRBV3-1 TGTGCCAGCAGCCCTAGACGGACGGTAAACTATGGCTACACCTTC CASSPRRTVNYGYTF
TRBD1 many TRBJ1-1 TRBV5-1 TGCGCCAGCAGCTCCACCCAGGACAGGGGAAATTCTGAAGCTTTCTTT CASSSTQDRGNSEAFF
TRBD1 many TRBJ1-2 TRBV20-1 TGCAGTGCTAGAGATCCGGGACAGGGGAGCCGCTACACCTTC CSARDPGQGSRYTF
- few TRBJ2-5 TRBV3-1 TGTGCCAGCAGCCAAGAGCCAGGGCAGGAGACCCAGTACTTC CASSQEPGQETQYF
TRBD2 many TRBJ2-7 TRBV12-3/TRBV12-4 TGTGCCAGCAGTCCTAGCGGGAACTCCTACGAGCAGTACTTC CASSPSGNSYEQYF
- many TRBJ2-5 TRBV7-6 TGTGCCAGCAGCCCTGACACCGGAGGGCAAGAGACCCAGTACTTC CASSPDTGGQETQYF
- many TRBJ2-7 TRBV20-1 TGCAGTGCTGAAGACTCCTACGAGCAGTACTTC CSAEDSYEQYF
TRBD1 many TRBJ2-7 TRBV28 TGTGCCAGCAGCCGAATCACCCCCGGGACAGGGTCACACGAGCAGTACTTC CASSRITPGTGSHEQYF
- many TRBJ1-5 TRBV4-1 TGCGCCAGCAGCCAAGCCCATTCAGGGGAGGGTCAGCCCCAGCATTTT CASSQAHSGEGQPQHF
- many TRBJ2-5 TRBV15 TGTGCCACCAGCAGAGATCGACAGAAAGAGACCCAGTACTTC CATSRDRQKETQYF
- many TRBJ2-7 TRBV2 TGTGCCAGCAGTGATTCCGGGACTTTCACCTACGAGCAGTACTTC CASSDSGTFTYEQYF
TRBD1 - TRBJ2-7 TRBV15 TGTGCCACCAGCAGAGCCGGGACAGGGAGGTACGAGCGGTACTTC CATSRAGTGRYERYF
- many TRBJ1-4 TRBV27 TGTGCCAGCACCCATTCCCAAGGTCACGCCCCCCGGGATGAAAAACTGTTTTTT CASTHSQGHAPRDEKLFF
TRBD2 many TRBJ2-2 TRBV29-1 TGCAGCGTCTTAAGCGGGAGAGGGGGCGGGGAGCTGTTTTTT CSVLSGRGGGELFF
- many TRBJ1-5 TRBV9 TGTGCCAGCAGCGTAGCTTACCGGGGTGGACCCCAGCATTTT CASSVAYRGGPQHF
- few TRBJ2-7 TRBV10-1 TGCGCCAGCAAAGGGGATTCCTACGAGCAGTACTTC CASKGDSYEQYF
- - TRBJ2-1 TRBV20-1 TGCAGTGCTTCGACGGATACGGCAACCGCGGAGCAGTTCTTC CSASTDTATAEQFF
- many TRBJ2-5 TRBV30 TGTGCCTGGAGTGTAGGGGGGACCCATCAGGAGACCCAGTACTTC CAWSVGGTHQETQYF
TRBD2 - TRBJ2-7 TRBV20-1 TGCAGTGCTAGTGTACTAGCGGGAGGATACGAGCAGTACTTC CSASVLAGGYEQYF
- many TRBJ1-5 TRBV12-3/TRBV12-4 TGTGCCAGCAGTTCCGGAGCAGGGCCCAATCAGCCCCAGCATTTT CASSSGAGPNQPQHF
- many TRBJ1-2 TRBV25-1 TGTGCCAGCAGTGACAGCTCAGGGGAACATGGCTACACCTTC CASSDSSGEHGYTF
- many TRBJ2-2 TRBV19 TGTGCCAGTAGTATTGGGTACTACCTGGCCGGGGAGCTGTTTTTT CASSIGYYLAGELFF
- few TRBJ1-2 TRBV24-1 TGTGCCACCAGTGATATCCAGGGTTTCGGTGGCTACACCTTC CATSDIQGFGGYTF
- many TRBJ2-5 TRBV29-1 TGCAGCGTCCCGTTGGAGACCCAGTACTTC CSVPLETQYF
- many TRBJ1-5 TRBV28 TGTGCCAGCAGCCCAGGGTTTCAGCCCCAGCATTTT CASSPGFQPQHF
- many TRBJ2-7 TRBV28 TGTGCCAGCTTCGGGGTGGCAGTCTACGAGCAGTACTTC CASFGVAVYEQYF
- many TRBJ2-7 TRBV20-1 TGCAGTGCTAGCCAGAACTCCTACGAGCAGTACTTC CSASQNSYEQYF